One sample yielded the 5 T cell receptor beta chains listed below, sequenced in a study of breast tumors, draining lymph nodes, adjacent tissues. One entry per CDR3 protein results from TCRdb running MiXCR on the multiplex PCR reads. This table holds about 100,000 distinct CDR3 sequences, about 20% found once. Samples came from axillary lymph nodes draining the breast cancer. The sequenced sample was axillary lymph node tissue. All receptors come from a female donor with breast cancer. Some clones in this sample may be carry-over from other donors' samples.

In the case of this clonotype: Possible read error: a much larger clone is one base away. The rearrangement joins TRBV4-1 to TRBJ2-3; D is undetermined. Germline V gene data show CDR1 as MGHRA and CDR2 as YSYEKL. Trimming took off 1 base at V and 14 bases at J, with 13 bases between the two ends. The CDR3 length is 12 residues. The CDR3 DNA sequence: TGCGCCAGCAGCCAAGGGGAACCGAGGCGGTATTTT. It codes for CASSQGEPRRYF.

This clonotype has ten or more counts. V and J are TRBV24-1 and TRBJ2-1; 9 nucleotides match TRBD1. The CDR3 runs to 12 residues. The V and J ends lost 7 bases and 12 bases, in that order; junction bases with no gene match: 6. The germline gives CDR1 KGHDR, CDR2 SFDVKD. CDR3 sequence reads: CATRDRGGLQFF. Written as DNA, the CDR3 is TGTGCCACCAGGGACAGGGGAGGATTGCAGTTCTTC.

This clonotype was observed at least ten times. This sequence joins TRBV2 and TRBJ2-7; D is possibly TRBD1 or TRBD2 (5 bases each). Germline CDR1 and CDR2: SNHLY and FYNNEI. V gave up 8 bases and J gave up 6 bases, with 8 bases separating them. The CDR3 extends over 10 amino acids. As DNA, the CDR3 is TGTGCCAGCTGGGGGAGCGAGCAGTACTTC. Protein sequence: CASWGSEQYF. The whole variable domain, remainder taken from reference TRBV2 and TRBJ2-7, is EPEVTQTPSHQVTQMGQEVILRCVPISNHLYFYWYRQILGQKVEFLVSFYNNEISEKSEIFDDQFSVERPDGSNFTLKIRSTKLEDSAMYFCASWGSEQYFGPGTRLTVT.

About this clonotype: This could be a read error, since a much larger clone is one nucleotide away. J is TRBJ2-5 and V is TRBV2; D remains ambiguous. Trimming left V 10 bases short and J 0 bases short, with 9 bases between. This CDR3 contains 12 residues. Germline lookup yields CDR1 SNHLY and CDR2 FYNNEI. The chain's CDR3 is CANKPYQETQYF. The CDR3 DNA reads TGTGCCAACAAGCCTTACCAAGAGACCCAGTACTTC. Based on the CDR3 plus reference TRBV2 and TRBJ2-5, the full variable domain is EPEVTQTPSHQVTQMGQEVILRCVPISNHLYFYWYRQILGQKVEFLVSFYNNEISEKSEIFDDQFSVERPDGSNFTLKIRSTKLEDSAMYFCANKPYQETQYFGPGTRLLVL.

This clonotype was recorded at least ten times. The V and J genes are TRBV7-3 and TRBJ2-2; maybe TRBD2 (5 bases). The CDR3 covers 14 residues. Germline assignment: CDR1 SGHTA and CDR2 FQGTGA. Between the trimmed V and J ends, which lost 5 bases and 7 bases, there was a span of 14 bases. CDR3 sequence reads: CASSLRLSGGELFF. CDR3 DNA: TGTGCCAGCAGCCTACGGCTGAGCGGCGGGGAGCTGTTTTTT.